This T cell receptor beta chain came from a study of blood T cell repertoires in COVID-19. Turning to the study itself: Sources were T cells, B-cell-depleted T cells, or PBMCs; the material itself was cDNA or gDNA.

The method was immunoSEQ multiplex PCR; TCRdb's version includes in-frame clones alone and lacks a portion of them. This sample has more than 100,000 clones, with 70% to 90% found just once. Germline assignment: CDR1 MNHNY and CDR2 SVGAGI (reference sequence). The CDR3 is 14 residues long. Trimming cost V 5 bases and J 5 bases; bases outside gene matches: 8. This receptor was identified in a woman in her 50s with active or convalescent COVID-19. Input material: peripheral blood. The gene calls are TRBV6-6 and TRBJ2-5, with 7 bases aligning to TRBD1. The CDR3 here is CASSKTGKVETQYF. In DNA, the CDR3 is TGTGCCAGCAGTAAGACAGGGAAGGTGGAGACCCAGTACTTC.